The 30 T cell receptor beta chains below come from one sample, sequenced in a study of T-cell reconstitution after alpha-beta-depleted transplantation in children. The authors prepared the TCRbeta library with unique molecular identifiers. TCRdb fed the PCR reads into MiXCR, producing one record per CDR3 protein. The sample contains about 460,000 distinct CDR3 sequences, 11% of which appear only once. The input for sequencing was PBMCs, mostly from graft donor cells, taken 180 days after TCRalphabeta/CD19-depleted stem cell transplant. These receptors were obtained from a female patient between 2 and 15 years old who had a stem cell transplant for aplastic anemia, so the T cells may come from the graft donor.

This clonotype has more than one count but fewer than ten. The chain couples TRBV7-9 to TRBJ1-1; D unresolved. Germline V lookup: CDR1 SEHNR, CDR2 FQNEAQ (reference sequence). The CDR3 is 14 amino acids. Trimming took 5 bases from V and 4 from J, leaving 14 bases between them. The CDR3: CASSPPSTFTEAFF. The DNA of the CDR3 is TGTGCCAGCAGCCCCCCCAGCACATTCACTGAAGCTTTCTTT.

This clonotype came up a few times. The chain employs TRBV29-1 and TRBJ2-7; 7 bases align to TRBD1. The CDR3 extends over 14 amino acids. V trimming: 6 bases; J trimming: 0 bases; junction bases outside the gene matches: 8. Germline V lookup: CDR1 SQVTM, CDR2 ANQGSEA. Here the CDR3 DNA reads TGCAGCGTGGCCGACAGGGCCCCCTCCTACGAGCAGTACTTC. This encodes CSVADRAPSYEQYF.

This clonotype appeared a few times. The gene calls are TRBV4-3 and TRBJ2-7; D gene ambiguous. With 0 bases removed from V and 1 base from J, the gap between germline ends came to 16 bases. In germline, CDR1 is LGHNA, CDR2 YSLEER. The length of the CDR3 is 17 residues. CDR3 sequence (DNA): TGCGCCAGCAGCCAAGAAAGTATTGCACTCGCGTCCTACGAGCAGTACTTC. Translating gives CASSQESIALASYEQYF.

This clonotype came up a few times. The CDR3 nucleotides read TGCAGTGCTAGCAGTAGCGGGACGTACGAGCAGTACGTC. Residues: CSASSSGTYEQYV. The chain couples TRBV20-1 to TRBJ2-7, with TRBD2 matching over 8 bases. This CDR3 spans 13 amino acids. V lost 3 bases to trimming and J lost 4 bases; unmatched junction nucleotides: 5. Germline CDR1 reads DFQATT; CDR2 reads SNEGSKA (reference sequence).

V usage is TRBV20-1 and J usage is TRBJ1-3, with D possibly matching TRBD1 (5 bases). The CDR3 is made up of 15 amino acids. The germline V gene has CDR1 DFQATT and CDR2 SNEGSKA (reference sequence). Trimming removed 5 bases from V and 7 bases from J, with 21 bases in between. The DNA for the CDR3 is TGCAGTGCTCCCCCCAACGGGGGGACTCGGAACACCATATATTTT. It yields the protein CSAPPNGGTRNTIYF.

This clonotype was observed a handful of times. V usage is TRBV28 and J usage is TRBJ2-3, with TRBD2 matching over 13 bases. There are 14 residues in the CDR3. The V and J ends lost 10 bases and 6 bases, in that order; junction bases with no gene match: 7. The germline V gene has CDR1 MDHEN and CDR2 SYDVKM. The CDR3 DNA follows: TGTGCCATTATGACTAGCGGGAGGTGGGATACGCAGTATTTT. Amino acids: CAIMTSGRWDTQYF. The full variable domain, its missing parts supplied by reference TRBV28 and TRBJ2-3, is DVKVTQSSRYLVKRTGEKVFLECVQDMDHENMFWYRQDPGLGLRLIYFSYDVKMKEKGDIPEGYSVSREKKERFSLILESASTNQTSMYLCAIMTSGRWDTQYFGPGTRLTVL.

This clonotype was detected a few times. The chain links TRBV5-1 to TRBJ1-2; TRBD1 aligns across 8 bases. Germline CDR1 SGHRS, CDR2 YFSETQ. The CDR3 spans 14 residues. Trimming removed 4 bases from V and 2 bases from J; junction bases left unmatched: 4. The CDR3 protein is CASSAGQGNYGYTF. In DNA form, the CDR3 reads TGCGCCAGCAGCGCTGGACAGGGCAACTATGGCTACACCTTC.

The chain links TRBV27 to TRBJ2-5; D tentatively reads TRBD1 or TRBD2 (5 bases each). The CDR3 is made up of 19 amino acids. Trimming shortened V by 1 base and J by 5 bases, and 26 bases separated the two germline ends. Germline V lookup: CDR1 MNHEY, CDR2 SMNVEV (reference sequence). The CDR3 spells CASSLYIPAGAPRLETQYF. CDR3 sequence (DNA): TGTGCCAGCAGTTTATATATCCCCGCCGGGGCTCCCCGCTTGGAGACCCAGTACTTC.

This clonotype was seen more than once but under ten times. This chain joins TRBV18 and TRBJ1-6; D is uncertain. Trimming stripped 0 bases from V and 10 bases from J, with 13 bases between. Per germline, CDR1 KGHSH and CDR2 LQKENI. The length of the CDR3 is 15 residues. The CDR3 here is CASSPPARSRSPLHF. The CDR3 DNA is TGTGCCAGCTCACCACCGGCAAGGTCTCGATCACCCCTCCACTTT.

This clonotype was observed a handful of times. This chain uses TRBV6-1 with TRBJ2-7, with a tentative D call TRBD2 (5 bases). Per germline, CDR1 MNHNS and CDR2 SASEGT. The CDR3 has 14 residues. The V and J ends lost 8 bases and 0 bases respectively, with 14 bases between them. The CDR3 bases are TGTGCCAGCGCACCCCGGGAAGGCTCCTACGAGCAGTACTTC. This gives the protein CASAPREGSYEQYF.

This clonotype was seen more than once but under ten times. The V gene is TRBV7-2, the J gene TRBJ1-3; D not resolved. Germline V gene lookup returns CDR1 SGHTA and CDR2 FQGNSA. The CDR3 consists of 14 residues. V lost 5 bases and J 0 bases, leaving 8 bases between the germline ends. CDR3 nucleotide sequence: TGTGCCAGCAGCCCGACCTACTCTGGAAACACCATATATTTT. Its translation: CASSPTYSGNTIYF.

This clonotype was seen ten or more times. The chain links TRBV12-3 or TRBV12-4 to TRBJ1-5; 7 bases agree with TRBD1. The CDR3 totals 14 residues. The junction had 10 bases not matched to a gene; V was cut back by 7 bases and J by 7 bases. The CDR3 bases are TGTGCCAGCACCCTACAGGGGACGGGGCAGCCCCAGCATTTT. It codes for CASTLQGTGQPQHF.

This clonotype occurred a few times. This sequence joins TRBV11-1 and TRBJ2-7; 7 bases align to TRBD2. This CDR3 is 15 amino acids long. Germline CDR1 reads SGHAT; CDR2 reads FQDESV (reference sequence). The ends lost 5 bases at V and 4 bases at J; junction bases unmatched: 11. CDR3 residues: CASSNGDYRIYEQYF. The CDR3 region has the DNA TGTGCCAGCAGCAACGGGGACTACCGGATTTACGAGCAGTACTTC.

This sequence joins TRBV12-3 or TRBV12-4 and TRBJ1-1; D gene unclear. The CDR3 contains 14 residues. V was clipped by 7 bases and J by 11 bases, with 23 bases between them. The CDR3 DNA is TGTGCCAGCACCATTAATTGGAGGTTCATCGGGGCTTTCTTT. Amino acid sequence: CASTINWRFIGAFF.

The CDR3 sequence is CASSQGGRGRTDTQYF. The CDR3 DNA reads as TGTGCCAGCAGCCAAGGAGGCAGGGGCAGGACAGATACGCAGTATTTT. This rearrangement joins TRBV14 to TRBJ2-3, with D perhaps matching TRBD1 (6 bases). Deletions cut 1 base from V and 3 bases from J, with 14 bases between. Germline V gene lookup returns CDR1 SGHDN and CDR2 FVKESK. This CDR3 region has 16 residues.

This chain joins TRBV6-1 and TRBJ2-5; 9 bases map to TRBD2. CDR1 is MNHNS and CDR2 is SASEGT in the germline V gene. CDR3 size: 17 residues. V shed 6 bases, J shed 4 bases, and the junction held 15 bases outside the gene matches. CDR3 in DNA: TGTGCCAGCAGGCCCCCAATCAATCCACTAGCGGGAGAGACCCAGTACTTC. This encodes CASRPPINPLAGETQYF.

This clonotype has only a few counts. A much larger clone sits a single nucleotide away, making a read error possible. The rearrangement links TRBV4-2 to TRBJ2-6, with D maybe TRBD1 (5 bases). CDR3 size: 13 residues. Germline V gene lookup returns CDR1 LGHNA and CDR2 YNFKEQ. The CDR3 here is CASSPSGANGLTF. The DNA for the CDR3 is TGTGCCAGCAGCCCTTCTGGGGCCAACGGCCTGACTTTC.

CDR3 in amino acids: CASSSTLAGRYNEQFF. In DNA, the CDR3 is TGTGCCAGCAGTAGCACCCTAGCGGGCCGCTACAATGAGCAGTTCTTC. The chain carries TRBV27 and TRBJ2-1; 8 bases are shared with TRBD2. The CDR3 spans 16 residues. The germline V gene has CDR1 MNHEY and CDR2 SMNVEV (reference sequence). The J segment lost 3 bases and the V segment lost 5 bases, leaving 9 bases of the junction unmatched.

The sample holds a few counts of this clonotype. The chain is built from TRBV12-5 and TRBJ2-6, with a possible D match to TRBD2 (5 bases). From germline, CDR1 is LGHNT and CDR2 FRNRAP. V was trimmed by 5 bases and J by 4 bases, leaving 9 bases between them. This CDR3 is built from 14 residues. This CDR3 is CASGNRGGANVLTF. The CDR3 DNA reads as TGTGCTAGTGGTAACCGGGGAGGGGCCAACGTCCTGACTTTC.

In this sample, this clonotype turned up a few times. The rearrangement joins TRBV12-5 to TRBJ2-7; the D gene could be TRBD1 or TRBD2 (5 bases each). The CDR3 contains 16 residues. V was trimmed by 2 bases and J by 0 bases, leaving 14 bases between them. CDR1 LGHNT and CDR2 FRNRAP come from the germline V gene. Here the CDR3 reads CASGLMGTERSYEQYV. The CDR3 nucleotides are TGTGCTAGTGGTTTGATGGGGACGGAGCGCTCCTACGAGCAGTACGTC.

The V and J genes are TRBV25-1 and TRBJ2-3; possibly TRBD2 for D (5 bases). The CDR3 length is 14 residues. Per the germline V gene, CDR1 is MGHDK and CDR2 is SYGVNS. The V and J ends lost 7 bases and 2 bases respectively, with 13 bases between them. CDR3 protein: CASNAYRDTDTQYF. CDR3 in DNA: TGTGCCAGCAATGCCTACCGGGACACAGATACGCAGTATTTT. Full variable domain (remainder filled in from reference TRBV25-1 and TRBJ2-3): EADIYQTPRYLVIGTGKKITLECSQTMGHDKMYWYQQDPGMELHLIHYSYGVNSTEKGDLSSESTVSRIRTEHFPLTLESARPSHTSQYLCASNAYRDTDTQYFGPGTRLTVL.

This clonotype occurred once. The CDR3 DNA follows: TGTGCCAGCAGCTTACCCCGGACTGTTAGCACAGATACGCAGTATTTT. Protein sequence: CASSLPRTVSTDTQYF. This rearrangement joins TRBV11-3 to TRBJ2-3; weak D call: TRBD2 (5 bases). The germline CDR1 and CDR2 sequences are SGHNT and YENEEA. V lost 2 bases to trimming and J lost 0 bases, with 12 bases between them. This CDR3 is built from 16 residues.

The genes are TRBV28 and TRBJ2-7; D gene ambiguous. Germline V gene lookup returns CDR1 MDHEN and CDR2 SYDVKM. V was trimmed by 7 bases and J by 3 bases, leaving 10 bases between them. The CDR3 has 12 amino acids. CDR3 sequence reads: CASKKGIYEQYF. CDR3 nucleotides: TGTGCCAGCAAAAAGGGAATCTACGAGCAGTACTTC.

The chain is built from TRBV10-3 and TRBJ2-1; D might be TRBD1 (6 bases). This CDR3 is 14 amino acids long. Trimming left V 5 bases short and J 8 bases short, with 16 bases between. Germline CDR1 reads ENHRY; CDR2 reads SYGVKD. The CDR3 bases are TGTGCCATCAGTTTACAGGGCCTATTCCATGAGCAGTTCTTC. Protein sequence: CAISLQGLFHEQFF.

Only a few counts were recorded for this clonotype. This sequence joins TRBV7-9 and TRBJ2-7; maybe TRBD2 (6 bases). CDR3 length: 12 residues. The V and J ends lost 8 bases and 4 bases respectively, with 12 bases between them. In germline, CDR1 is SEHNR, CDR2 FQNEAQ (reference sequence). The CDR3 region is CASGPEGYEQYF. The CDR3 DNA is TGTGCCAGCGGCCCGGAGGGGTACGAGCAGTACTTC.

This clonotype was detected only a few times. The chain links TRBV6-5 to TRBJ2-1, with D perhaps TRBD2 (5 bases). In germline, CDR1 is MNHEY, CDR2 SVGAGI. CDR3 length: 15 residues. The V and J ends lost 0 bases and 9 bases respectively, with 15 bases between them. The CDR3 loop reads CASSYSTLARSEQFF. CDR3 nucleotide sequence: TGTGCCAGCAGTTACTCGACCCTAGCCAGGAGTGAGCAGTTCTTC.

This clonotype was detected a few times. The gene calls are TRBV12-3 or TRBV12-4 and TRBJ1-2; TRBD1 matches 10 bases. This CDR3 contains 14 residues. J gave up 4 bases and V 6 bases, and 5 bases lay outside the gene matches. CDR3 coding DNA: TGTGCCAGCAGCTGGACAGGGGGTTTCTATGGCTACACCTTC. It specifies CASSWTGGFYGYTF.

This clonotype appeared a few times. The J gene is TRBJ2-6, the V gene TRBV27; D is uncertain. CDR3 length equals 16 residues. Per the germline V gene, CDR1 is MNHEY and CDR2 is SMNVEV (reference sequence). The V and J ends lost 6 bases and 0 bases respectively, with 12 bases between them. Here the CDR3 DNA reads TGTGCCAGCAGAAATGGCGGAATCTCTGGGGCCAACGTCCTGACTTTC. The encoded protein is CASRNGGISGANVLTF. Looking up the rest from reference TRBV27 and TRBJ2-6 gives the full variable domain: EAQVTQNPRYLITVTGKKLTVTCSQNMNHEYMSWYRQDPGLGLRQIYYSMNVEVTDKGDVPEGYKVSRKEKRNFPLILESPSPNQTSLYFCASRNGGISGANVLTFGAGSRLTVL.

About this clonotype itself: Given a much more abundant clone one base away, this may be a read error. The chain links TRBV29-1 to TRBJ2-3; TRBD2 matches at 8 bases. The V segment lost 6 bases and the J segment 5 bases; nucleotides outside the gene matches: 19. CDR3 size: 17 residues. The germline CDR1 and CDR2 sequences are SQVTM and ANQGSEA. The CDR3 DNA sequence: TGCAGCGTCCGATTAGGAGCGGGAGACCTAACATTAGATACGCAGTATTTT. This gives the protein CSVRLGAGDLTLDTQYF.

As for this clonotype: This sequence may be a read error, since a much larger clone differs from it by one base. The chain links TRBV29-1 to TRBJ2-2; D assignment may be TRBD1 or TRBD2 (5 bases each). The CDR3 covers 11 residues. The germline gives CDR1 SQVTM, CDR2 ANQGSEA. CDR3 sequence: CSVANTGDLFF. For the CDR3, the DNA is TGCAGCGTTGCGAACACCGGGGACCTGTTTTTT.